Listed here is a single T cell receptor (beta chain). Antigen unknown. CD45RA-negative memory and CD45RA+ naive subsets were split from the CD4+ cells. The data stem from a study of shared clonotypes between healthy human individuals. The overall study: The cohort had two women and a few men, ages 18 to 49. Per-donor plates numbered three CD4 naive, three CD4 memory, two CD8 naive and one CD8 memory. General observations from the study: Naive subsets generally exceeded memory subsets in estimated richness.

Using immunoSEQ multiplex PCR, the repertoire was profiled, and TCRdb retains in-frame clones only, with some absent. Of about 680,000 clones listed, roughly 73% are singletons. Trimming cost V 4 bases and J 5 bases, with 11 bases left between them. The CDR3 covers 13 residues. Germline CDR1 and CDR2: SGHTA and FQGNSA. The sample taken for sequencing was memory CD4+ T cells sorted from blood. Subset of the sample: CD45RA-negative fraction. The origin of this receptor is a woman aged 25-40 years in good health. The V and J genes are TRBV7-2 and TRBJ1-1; D is undetermined. The CDR3 sequence: CASSWMGSTEAFF. CDR3 DNA sequence: TGTGCCAGCAGCTGGATGGGGTCGACTGAAGCTTTCTTT.